The text below deals with one TCR beta chain. The antigen is undetermined. The entry originates in a study of beta chain features in type 1 diabetes. The isolated RNA, all of it, was reverse transcribed, so expressed TCRB transcripts were what got sequenced. Sequenced by immunoSEQ multiplex PCR; TCRdb stores in-frame clones only, minus some. The table has nearly 250,000 clones, roughly 13% seen once. General study results and limits: Naive, central memory and regulatory TCRB repertoires appeared more similar among patients than healthy donors.

Germline CDR1 is MNHNS and CDR2 is SASEGT. This CDR3 has 14 residues. The ends lost 9 bases at V and 4 bases at J; junction bases unmatched: 9. The receptor's source is a woman between 35 and 50 years old in good health. This rearrangement joins TRBV6-1 to TRBJ1-5; TRBD1 agrees at 7 bases. Input material: naive CD4+ T cells from blood. DNA for the CDR3: TGTGCCAGTCGACAGGGCTTCTTGAATCAGCCCCAGCATTTT. Protein: CASRQGFLNQPQHF.